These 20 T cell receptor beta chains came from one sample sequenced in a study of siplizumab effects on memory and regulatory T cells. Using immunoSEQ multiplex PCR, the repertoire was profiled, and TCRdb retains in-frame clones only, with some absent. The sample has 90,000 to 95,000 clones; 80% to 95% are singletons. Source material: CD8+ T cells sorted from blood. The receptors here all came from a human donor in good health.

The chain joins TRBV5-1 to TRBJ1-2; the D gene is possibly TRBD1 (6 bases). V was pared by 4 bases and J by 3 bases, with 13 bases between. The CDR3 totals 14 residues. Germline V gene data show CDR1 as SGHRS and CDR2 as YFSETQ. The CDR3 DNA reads TGCGCCAGCAGCGTCATACAGGGTGACTATGGCTACACCTTC. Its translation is CASSVIQGDYGYTF.

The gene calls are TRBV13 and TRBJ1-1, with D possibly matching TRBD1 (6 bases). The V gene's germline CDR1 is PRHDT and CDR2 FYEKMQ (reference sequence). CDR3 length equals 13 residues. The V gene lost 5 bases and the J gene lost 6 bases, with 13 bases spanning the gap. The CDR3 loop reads CASSTDRLSEAFF. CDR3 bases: TGTGCCAGCAGCACTGACAGGTTGTCTGAAGCTTTCTTT.

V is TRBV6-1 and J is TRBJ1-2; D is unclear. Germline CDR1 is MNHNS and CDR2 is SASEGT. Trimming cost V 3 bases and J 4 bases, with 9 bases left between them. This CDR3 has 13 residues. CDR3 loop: CASSDLVGYGYTF. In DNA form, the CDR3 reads TGTGCCAGCAGTGACCTGGTAGGCTATGGCTACACCTTC.

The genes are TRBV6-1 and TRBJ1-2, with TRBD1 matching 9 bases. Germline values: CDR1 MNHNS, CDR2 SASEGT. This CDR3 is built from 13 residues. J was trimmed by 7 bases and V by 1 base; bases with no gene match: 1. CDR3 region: CASSEDRGRGYTF. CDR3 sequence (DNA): TGTGCCAGCAGTGAAGACAGGGGGCGTGGCTACACCTTC.

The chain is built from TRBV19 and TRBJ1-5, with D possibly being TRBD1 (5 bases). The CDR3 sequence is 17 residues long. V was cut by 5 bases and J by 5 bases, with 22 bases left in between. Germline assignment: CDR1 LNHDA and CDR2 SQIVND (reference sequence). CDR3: CASSVPEGTRGDQPQHF. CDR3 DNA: TGTGCCAGTAGTGTCCCGGAGGGAACCCGGGGGGATCAGCCCCAGCATTTT.

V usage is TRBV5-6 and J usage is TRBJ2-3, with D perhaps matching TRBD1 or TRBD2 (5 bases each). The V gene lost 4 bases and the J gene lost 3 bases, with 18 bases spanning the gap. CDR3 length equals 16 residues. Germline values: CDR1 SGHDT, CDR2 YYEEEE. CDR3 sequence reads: CASSGPPGPSTDTQYF. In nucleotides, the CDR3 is TGTGCCAGCAGCGGACCTCCGGGGCCTTCTACAGATACGCAGTATTTT.

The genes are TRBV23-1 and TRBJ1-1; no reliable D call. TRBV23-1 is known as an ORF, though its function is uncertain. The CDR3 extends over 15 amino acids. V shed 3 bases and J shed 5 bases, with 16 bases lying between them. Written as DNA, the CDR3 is TGCGCCAGCAGTCATCGGAGACGAAAGCAGACTGAAGCTTTCTTT. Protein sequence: CASSHRRRKQTEAFF.

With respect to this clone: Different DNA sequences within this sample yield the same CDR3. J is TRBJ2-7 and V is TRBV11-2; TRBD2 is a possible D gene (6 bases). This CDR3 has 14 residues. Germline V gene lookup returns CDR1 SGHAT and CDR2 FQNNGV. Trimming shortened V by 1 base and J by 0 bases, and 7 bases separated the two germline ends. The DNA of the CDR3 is TGTGCCAGCAGCTTAGGCGGGGCCTCCTACGAGCAGTACTTC. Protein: CASSLGGASYEQYF.

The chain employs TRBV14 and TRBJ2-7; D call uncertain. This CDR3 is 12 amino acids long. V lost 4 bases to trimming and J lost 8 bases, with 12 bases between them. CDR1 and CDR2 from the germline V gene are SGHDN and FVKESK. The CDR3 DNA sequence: TGTGCCAGCAGCCCACTTGGAGTGCAGCAGTACTTC. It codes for CASSPLGVQQYF.

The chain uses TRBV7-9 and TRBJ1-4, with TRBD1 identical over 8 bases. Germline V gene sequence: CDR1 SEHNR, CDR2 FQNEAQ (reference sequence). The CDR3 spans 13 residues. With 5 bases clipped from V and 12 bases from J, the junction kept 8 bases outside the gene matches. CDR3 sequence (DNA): TGTGCCAGCAGCATGCCGGGACAGGCCGAACTGTTTTTT. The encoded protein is CASSMPGQAELFF.

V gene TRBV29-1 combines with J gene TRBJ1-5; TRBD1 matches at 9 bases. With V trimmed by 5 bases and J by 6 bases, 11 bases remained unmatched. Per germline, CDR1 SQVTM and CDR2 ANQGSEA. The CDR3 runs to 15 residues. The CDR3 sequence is CSVKWDRDLSQPQHF. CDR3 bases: TGCAGCGTTAAGTGGGACAGGGATTTATCTCAGCCCCAGCATTTT.

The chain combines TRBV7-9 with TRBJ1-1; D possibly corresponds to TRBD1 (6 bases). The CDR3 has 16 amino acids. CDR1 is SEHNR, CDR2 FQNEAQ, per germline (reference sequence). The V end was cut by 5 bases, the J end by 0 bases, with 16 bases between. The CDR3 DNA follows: TGTGCCAGCAGCGCCCCAGGGGAGTGGATGAACACTGAAGCTTTCTTT. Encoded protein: CASSAPGEWMNTEAFF.

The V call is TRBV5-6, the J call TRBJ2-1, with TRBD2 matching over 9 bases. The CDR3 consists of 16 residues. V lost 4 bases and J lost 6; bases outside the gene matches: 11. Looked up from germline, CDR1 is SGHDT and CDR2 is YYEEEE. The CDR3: CASSPRGGARGNEQFF. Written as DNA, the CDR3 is TGTGCCAGCAGCCCACGCGGGGGGGCTAGGGGCAATGAGCAGTTCTTC.

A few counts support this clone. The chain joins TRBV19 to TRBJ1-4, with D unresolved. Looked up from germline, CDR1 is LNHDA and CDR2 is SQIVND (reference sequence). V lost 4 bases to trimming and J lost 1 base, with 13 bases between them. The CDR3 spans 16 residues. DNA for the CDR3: TGTGCCAGTAGTAAGGACGGTGCCGTAACTAATGAAAAACTGTTTTTT. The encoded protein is CASSKDGAVTNEKLFF.

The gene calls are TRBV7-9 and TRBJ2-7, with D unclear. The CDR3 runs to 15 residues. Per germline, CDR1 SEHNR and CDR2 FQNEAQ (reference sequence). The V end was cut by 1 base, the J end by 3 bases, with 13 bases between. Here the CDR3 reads CASSLVVEGNYEQYF. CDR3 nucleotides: TGTGCCAGCAGCTTAGTAGTTGAAGGGAACTACGAGCAGTACTTC.

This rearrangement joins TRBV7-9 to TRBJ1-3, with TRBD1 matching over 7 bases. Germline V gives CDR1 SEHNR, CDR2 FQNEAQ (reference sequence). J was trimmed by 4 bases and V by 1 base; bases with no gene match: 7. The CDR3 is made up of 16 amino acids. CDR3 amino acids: CASSLGDRAYGNTIYF. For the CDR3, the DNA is TGTGCCAGCAGCTTAGGCGACAGGGCGTACGGAAACACCATATATTTT.

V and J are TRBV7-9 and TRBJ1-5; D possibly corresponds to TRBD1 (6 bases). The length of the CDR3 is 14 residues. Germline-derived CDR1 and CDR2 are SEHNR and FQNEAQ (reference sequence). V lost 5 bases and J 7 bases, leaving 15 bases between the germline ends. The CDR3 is CASSPSTGRQPQHF. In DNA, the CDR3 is TGTGCCAGCAGCCCATCGACAGGCAGGCAGCCCCAGCATTTT.

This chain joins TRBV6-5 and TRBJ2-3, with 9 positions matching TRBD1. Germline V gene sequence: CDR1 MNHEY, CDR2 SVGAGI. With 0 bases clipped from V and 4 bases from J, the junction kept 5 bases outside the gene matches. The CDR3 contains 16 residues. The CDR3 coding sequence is TGTGCCAGCAGTTACTCAGGGACAGGGAACCCAGATACGCAGTATTTT. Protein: CASSYSGTGNPDTQYF.

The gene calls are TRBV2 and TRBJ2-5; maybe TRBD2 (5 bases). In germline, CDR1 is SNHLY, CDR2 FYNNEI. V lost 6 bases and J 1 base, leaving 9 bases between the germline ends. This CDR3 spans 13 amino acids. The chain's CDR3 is CASRGGFQETQYF. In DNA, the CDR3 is TGTGCCAGCAGAGGAGGATTCCAAGAGACCCAGTACTTC.

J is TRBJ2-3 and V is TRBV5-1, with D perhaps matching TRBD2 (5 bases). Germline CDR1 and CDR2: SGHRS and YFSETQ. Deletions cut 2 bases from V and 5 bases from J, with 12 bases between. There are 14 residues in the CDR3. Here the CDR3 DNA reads TGCGCCAGCAGCTTTGAGGGCGACCTAGATACGCAGTATTTT. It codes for CASSFEGDLDTQYF.